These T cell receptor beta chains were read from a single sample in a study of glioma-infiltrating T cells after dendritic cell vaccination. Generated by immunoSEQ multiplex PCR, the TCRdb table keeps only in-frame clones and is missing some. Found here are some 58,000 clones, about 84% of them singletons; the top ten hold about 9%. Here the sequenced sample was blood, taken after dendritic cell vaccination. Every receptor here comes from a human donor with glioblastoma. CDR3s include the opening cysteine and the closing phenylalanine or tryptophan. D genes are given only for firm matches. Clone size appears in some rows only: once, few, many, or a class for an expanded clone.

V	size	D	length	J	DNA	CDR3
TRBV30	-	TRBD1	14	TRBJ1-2	TGTGCCTTGACCGTGCGGACAGGGGTTTATGGCTACACCTTC	CALTVRTGVYGYTF
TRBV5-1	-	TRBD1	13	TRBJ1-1	TGCGCCAGCAGCTTACGGGACAGGGGGGAAGCTTTCTTT	CASSLRDRGEAFF
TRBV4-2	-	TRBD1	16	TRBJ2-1	TGTGCCAGCAGCCCCGCCGGGACAGGGTCCTACAATGAGCAGTTCTTC	CASSPAGTGSYNEQFF
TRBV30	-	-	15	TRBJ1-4	TGTGCCTGGGAAGTCCAGGGCCGGACGTCTGAAAAACTGTTTTTT	CAWEVQGRTSEKLFF
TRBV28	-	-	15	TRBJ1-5	TGTGCCAGCAGTTTAGCCCAGGGCGGCAATCAGCCCCAGCATTTT	CASSLAQGGNQPQHF
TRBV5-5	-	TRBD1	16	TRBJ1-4	TGTGCCAGCAGCTTGGTCAGGGGGAGAGGGGATGAAAAACTGTTTTTT	CASSLVRGRGDEKLFF
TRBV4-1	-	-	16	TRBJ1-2	TGCGCCAGCAGCCAAGCACAGGGCCAACCGACCTATGGCTACACCTTC	CASSQAQGQPTYGYTF
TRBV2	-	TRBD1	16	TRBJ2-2	TGTGCCAGCAGATTTGACAGGGGCGCGAACACCGGGGAGCTGTTTTTT	CASRFDRGANTGELFF
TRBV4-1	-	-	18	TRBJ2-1	TGCGCCAGCAGCCAACCAAAACTACAGGGTATTCGTTACAATGAGCAGTTCTTC	CASSQPKLQGIRYNEQFF
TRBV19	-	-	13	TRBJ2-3	TGTGCCAGTAGTCAGCAGGTCAGGGATACGCAGTATTTT	CASSQQVRDTQYF
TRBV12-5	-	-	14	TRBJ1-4	TGTGCTAGTGGTTTGGACAGCCTCAATGAAAAACTGTTTTTT	CASGLDSLNEKLFF
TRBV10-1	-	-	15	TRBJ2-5	TGCGCCAGCAGTGAGTCCACCAGGGTAGGAGAGACCCAGTACTTC	CASSESTRVGETQYF
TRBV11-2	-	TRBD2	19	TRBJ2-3	TGTGCCAGCAGCTTAGGGGGACTTATAGCGGGGAGTAGCACAGATACGCAGTATTTT	CASSLGGLIAGSSTDTQYF
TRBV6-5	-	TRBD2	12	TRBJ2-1	TGTGCCACCACTAGCGGGTACAATGAGCAGTTCTTC	CATTSGYNEQFF
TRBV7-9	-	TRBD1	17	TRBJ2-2	TGTGCCAGCACCCCGGGACAGGGGCCTATTGACACCGGGGAGCTGTTTTTT	CASTPGQGPIDTGELFF
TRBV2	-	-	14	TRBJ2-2	TGTGCCGGCGAACCGGGACATAACACCGGGGAGCTGTTTTTT	CAGEPGHNTGELFF
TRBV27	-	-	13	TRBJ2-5	TGTGCCAGCAGATTCGCCCTTGGAGGGGCCCAGTACTTC	CASRFALGGAQYF
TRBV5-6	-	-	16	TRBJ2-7	TGTGCCAGCAGCTTGGCCTCCTACAGGGTTTCCTACGAGCAGTACTTC	CASSLASYRVSYEQYF
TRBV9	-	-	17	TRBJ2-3	TGTGCCAGCAGCGCGGAGGTAGGCGATTTGAGCACAGATACGCAGTATTTT	CASSAEVGDLSTDTQYF
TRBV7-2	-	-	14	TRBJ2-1	TGTGCCAGCAGCCGTGGCGCGGGGCGTAATGAGCAGTTCTTC	CASSRGAGRNEQFF
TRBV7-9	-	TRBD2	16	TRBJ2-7	TGTGCCAGCAGCACCCACAATCAAGCGGGGGGCTACGAGCAGTACTTC	CASSTHNQAGGYEQYF
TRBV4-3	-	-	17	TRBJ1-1	TGCGCCAGCAGCCAAGATTCCTCGGTGGGACGCTACGGGGGAGCTTTCTTT	CASSQDSSVGRYGGAFF
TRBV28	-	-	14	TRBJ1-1	TGTGCCAGCAGTTTACGGCAGGGAGGGACTGAAGCTTTCTTT	CASSLRQGGTEAFF
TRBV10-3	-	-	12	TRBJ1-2	TGTGCCATCAGTGAGTCTTCCTTGGGCTACACCTTC	CAISESSLGYTF
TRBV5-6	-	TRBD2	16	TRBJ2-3	TGTGCCAGCAGCTTGGCCGGCGGGGGGCTCACAGATACGCAGTATTTT	CASSLAGGGLTDTQYF
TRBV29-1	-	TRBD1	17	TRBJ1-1	TGCAGCGCCCGCCAGGGACAGGGCATGGGGTTGGACACTGAAGCTTTCTTT	CSARQGQGMGLDTEAFF
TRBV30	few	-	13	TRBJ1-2	TGTGCCTGGAGTGTAGGCTCGGGCTATGGCTACACCTTC	CAWSVGSGYGYTF